This entry lists 23 T cell receptor beta chains sequenced from one sample in a study of control samples from healthy donors and cancer patients. Sequencing was performed with immunoSEQ multiplex PCR; in TCRdb, only in-frame clones are kept and a portion is missing. The table has more than 95,000 clones, roughly four fifths seen once. Specimen: blood. The receptor set was obtained from a woman in her 50s in good health.

This clone is a singleton in its sample. The V call is TRBV6-1, the J call TRBJ2-1; 10 bases are shared with TRBD2. Germline V gives CDR1 MNHNS, CDR2 SASEGT. The CDR3 is 19 residues long. Trimming removed 0 bases from V and 5 bases from J; junction bases left unmatched: 13. The CDR3 nucleotides are TGTGCCAGCAGTGAAGCGTTTCAATGGGAGCTAGCGGGGGACAATGAGCAGTTCTTC. It codes for CASSEAFQWELAGDNEQFF.

The chain has TRBV18 and TRBJ2-2, with unresolved D. This CDR3 has 13 amino acids. The germline V gene encodes CDR1 KGHSH and CDR2 LQKENI. With 3 bases removed from V and 5 bases from J, the gap between germline ends came to 7 bases. The CDR3, as DNA: TGTGCCAGCTCACCTTCGAGTACCGGGGAGCTGTTTTTT. Protein: CASSPSSTGELFF.

The rearrangement joins TRBV7-2 to TRBJ2-2; the D gene is possibly TRBD2 (5 bases). CDR3 length: 15 residues. Trimming took 4 bases from V and 4 from J, leaving 13 bases between them. Germline V gene sequence: CDR1 SGHTA, CDR2 FQGNSA. Here the CDR3 DNA reads TGTGCCAGCAGCTCTAGCCAAACTTTCACCGGGGAGCTGTTTTTT. This encodes CASSSSQTFTGELFF.

This rearrangement joins TRBV7-2 to TRBJ2-3, with 9 bases fitting TRBD1. Trimming cost V 6 bases and J 2 bases; bases outside gene matches: 6. The CDR3 sequence is 15 residues long. Germline CDR1 reads SGHTA; CDR2 reads FQGNSA. CDR3 in amino acids: CASRDTGGHTDTQYF. In DNA, the CDR3 is TGTGCCAGCAGGGATACAGGGGGCCACACAGATACGCAGTATTTT.

In this sample, this clone turned up once. V usage is TRBV12-3 or TRBV12-4 and J usage is TRBJ2-1; D remains unclear. V gave up 7 bases and J gave up 9 bases, with 16 bases separating them. The CDR3 length is 13 residues. CDR3 sequence (DNA): TGTGCCAGCACCCTTGGCGGTAGAGGTGAGCAGTTCTTC. This encodes CASTLGGRGEQFF.

The rearrangement joins TRBV3-1 (or the pseudogene TRBV3-2) to TRBJ2-2, with D possibly being TRBD1 or TRBD2 (5 bases each). Trimming stripped 5 bases from V and 1 base from J, with 11 bases between. Germline-derived CDR1 and CDR2 are LGHDT and YNNKEL (reference sequence). This CDR3 spans 15 amino acids. Here the CDR3 reads CASSRGDRNTGELFF. DNA for the CDR3: TGTGCCAGCAGCAGAGGGGACCGGAACACCGGGGAGCTGTTTTTT.

Ten or more counts support this clone. In DNA form, the CDR3 reads TGTGCCAGCAGAGGACCGACAGTTAACTATGGCTACACCTTC. It specifies CASRGPTVNYGYTF. The chain combines TRBV25-1 with TRBJ1-2; the D gene is possibly TRBD1 (5 bases). There are 14 residues in the CDR3. Germline V CDR1 and CDR2: MGHDK, SYGVNS. The V and J ends lost 6 bases and 1 base respectively, with 12 bases between them.

The V and J genes are TRBV5-4 and TRBJ2-3, with D possibly TRBD2 on 6 matching bases. V was shortened by 6 bases and J by 4 bases, with 15 bases between the two germline ends. This CDR3 contains 14 residues. CDR1 and CDR2 (germline): SGHNT, YYREEE (reference sequence). The CDR3 DNA follows: TGTGCCAGCAAAACCGGGAGAAGCTCAGATACGCAGTATTTT. Its translation is CASKTGRSSDTQYF.

This clone was counted a few times. This chain joins TRBV28 and TRBJ1-3; 12 bases align to TRBD1. Germline assignment: CDR1 MDHEN and CDR2 SYDVKM. The CDR3 is made up of 13 amino acids. CDR3 bases: TGTGCGGGACAGGGGGCTAGGGGAAACACCATATATTTT. This gives the protein CAGQGARGNTIYF.

The V and J genes are TRBV7-9 and TRBJ2-1; either TRBD1 or TRBD2 may fit D (5 bases each). Trimming took 5 bases from V and 4 from J, leaving 12 bases between them. CDR1 SEHNR and CDR2 FQNEAQ come from the germline V gene (reference sequence). The CDR3 consists of 14 residues. The CDR3 DNA sequence: TGTGCCAGCAGCGGGGGTTGGGAGTACAATGAGCAGTTCTTC. This codes for CASSGGWEYNEQFF. Full variable domain (rest looked up from reference TRBV7-9 and TRBJ2-1): DTGVSQNPRHKITKRGQNVTFRCDPISEHNRLYWYRQTLGQGPEFLTYFQNEAQLEKSRLLSDRFSAERPKGSFSTLEIQRTEQGDSAMYLCASSGGWEYNEQFFGPGTRLTVL.

A few counts support this clone. The chain has TRBV12-3 or TRBV12-4 and TRBJ1-1; TRBD1 might be the D (5 bases). The CDR3 is 12 amino acids. The ends were cut back, 4 bases at V and 11 bases at J, with 14 bases in the middle. The CDR3 here is CASSSLGGEAFF. The CDR3 DNA follows: TGTGCCAGCAGTTCCTTAGGAGGGGAGGCTTTCTTT.

J is TRBJ1-2 and V is TRBV6-5; TRBD1 aligns across 7 bases. CDR1 and CDR2 from the germline V gene are MNHEY and SVGAGI. V gave up 5 bases and J gave up 2 bases; unmatched junction bases: 5. The CDR3 spans 14 residues. CDR3 residues: CASSKQGPNYGYTF. In nucleotides, the CDR3 is TGTGCCAGCAGTAAACAGGGGCCGAACTATGGCTACACCTTC.

The J gene is TRBJ2-6, the V gene TRBV4-1; D call uncertain. The CDR3 runs to 16 residues. V was pared by 4 bases and J by 0 bases, with 10 bases between. Germline CDR1 and CDR2: MGHRA and YSYEKL. DNA of the CDR3: TGCGCCAGCAGCCCCCGGACCAGCTCTGGGGCCAACGTCCTGACTTTC. The encoded protein is CASSPRTSSGANVLTF.

The V gene is TRBV19, the J gene TRBJ2-2, with 10 bases that match TRBD1. Germline V gives CDR1 LNHDA, CDR2 SQIVND (reference sequence). V lost 11 bases and J lost 0; bases outside the gene matches: 9. CDR3 size: 16 residues. Here the CDR3 DNA reads TGTGCCGGGGGACAGGGGATCACCGCGAACACCGGGGAGCTGTTTTTT. This encodes CAGGQGITANTGELFF.

This clone was picked up a small number of times. The chain uses TRBV4-1 and TRBJ1-2, with unresolved D. Germline V lookup: CDR1 MGHRA, CDR2 YSYEKL. Between the trimmed V and J ends, which lost 0 bases and 4 bases, there was a span of 12 bases. This CDR3 contains 15 residues. CDR3 amino acids: CASSQDPTATYGYTF. CDR3 DNA: TGCGCCAGCAGCCAAGATCCCACAGCCACCTATGGCTACACCTTC.

As for this clone: Germline and junction disagree at one end, which may indicate a read error. The genes are TRBV27 and TRBJ2-7; 7 bases match TRBD1. CDR3 length: 13 amino acids. Germline assignment: CDR1 MNHEY and CDR2 SMNVEV (reference sequence). The CDR3 sequence: CASSLSGQRHLNF. The CDR3 DNA is TGTGCCAGCAGTTTATCGGGACAGAGGCATTTGAACTTC.

V and J are TRBV7-2 and TRBJ1-1; D gene unclear. The CDR3 covers 16 residues. Germline CDR1 SGHTA, CDR2 FQGNSA. Trimming removed 2 bases at V and 0 bases at J, with 13 bases between. The DNA of the CDR3 is TGTGCCAGCAGCTTAAATCAGGCAGGACTGAACACTGAAGCTTTCTTT. This sequence encodes CASSLNQAGLNTEAFF.

This rearrangement joins TRBV9 to TRBJ1-3; 7 bases fit TRBD1. Trimming cost V 6 bases and J 0 bases; bases outside gene matches: 15. The CDR3 covers 18 residues. Germline values: CDR1 SGDLS, CDR2 YYNGEE. As DNA, the CDR3 is TGTGCCAGCATTGGCTGTCGGGGACAGTTGAGCTCTGGAAACACCATATATTTT. This sequence encodes CASIGCRGQLSSGNTIYF. The full variable domain, its missing parts supplied by reference TRBV9 and TRBJ1-3, is DSGVTQTPKHLITATGQRVTLRCSPRSGDLSVYWYQQSLDQGLQFLIQYYNGEERAKGNILERFSAQQFPDLHSELNLSSLELGDSALYFCASIGCRGQLSSGNTIYFGEGSWLTVV.

The chain couples TRBV29-1 to TRBJ2-5; 7 nucleotides line up with TRBD2. Germline V gene data show CDR1 as SQVTM and CDR2 as ANQGSEA. The CDR3 contains 14 residues. The V segment lost 2 bases and the J segment 5 bases; nucleotides outside the gene matches: 8. The CDR3 region is CSVEPRNSGETQYF. In nucleotides, the CDR3 is TGCAGCGTTGAACCCAGGAATAGCGGGGAGACCCAGTACTTC. Looking up the rest from reference TRBV29-1 and TRBJ2-5 gives the full variable domain: SAVISQKPSRDICQRGTSLTIQCQVDSQVTMMFWYRQQPGQSLTLIATANQGSEATYESGFVIDKFPISRPNLTFSTLTVSNMSPEDSSIYLCSVEPRNSGETQYFGPGTRLLVL.

This sequence joins TRBV27 and TRBJ2-3; 11 nucleotides agree with TRBD2. Germline loops: CDR1 MNHEY, CDR2 SMNVEV (reference sequence). The CDR3 length is 16 residues. Trimming cost V 5 bases and J 0 bases; bases outside gene matches: 4. The chain's CDR3 is CASSIGTSGSTDTQYF. The DNA of the CDR3 is TGTGCCAGCAGTATAGGGACTAGCGGCAGCACAGATACGCAGTATTTT.

There are a few counts of this clone. V usage is TRBV2 and J usage is TRBJ1-5, with a tentative D call TRBD1 (6 bases). Trimming took off 4 bases at V and 3 bases at J, with 10 bases between the two ends. This CDR3 has 14 residues. Germline-derived CDR1 and CDR2 are SNHLY and FYNNEI. The CDR3 DNA sequence: TGTGCCAGCAGTGGGGGGACACACAATCAGCCCCAGCATTTT. The encoded protein is CASSGGTHNQPQHF.

J is TRBJ2-5 and V is TRBV19, with TRBD2 matching 13 bases. Trimming at V came to 1 base and at J to 0 bases, leaving 2 bases not matched to a gene. This CDR3 has 17 amino acids. Germline V gene data show CDR1 as LNHDA and CDR2 as SQIVND (reference sequence). The CDR3 sequence is CASSIVLAGGYQETQYF. In DNA, the CDR3 is TGTGCCAGTAGTATAGTACTAGCGGGAGGGTACCAAGAGACCCAGTACTTC.

The chain uses TRBV11-2 and TRBJ2-3, with D uncertain. CDR3 length: 19 amino acids. The V gene lost 3 bases and the J gene lost 0 bases, with 22 bases spanning the gap. CDR1 is SGHAT and CDR2 is FQNNGV in the germline V gene. DNA for the CDR3: TGTGCCAGCAGCTTTACGAATCCTCGCACCTATACAAGCACAGATACGCAGTATTTT. Encoded protein: CASSFTNPRTYTSTDTQYF.